A single sample gave rise to the 11 T cell receptor beta chains below, sequenced in a study of PD-1 blockade in classical Hodgkin lymphoma. Generated by immunoSEQ multiplex PCR, the TCRdb table keeps only in-frame clones and is missing some. The table records roughly 90,000 clones, about 83% of them present only once. Stated time point: cycle 4 day 1 (C4D1), after about 6 weeks of nivolumab. Autologous stem cell transplantation was followed by relapse in every patient, and brentuximab vedotin exposure varied. The specimen was peripheral blood mononuclear cells (PBMCs), collected before the fourth cycle of nivolumab. The source is a human donor with classical Hodgkin lymphoma.

The chain couples TRBV30 to TRBJ2-2, with D uncertain. Germline V gene sequence: CDR1 GTSNPN, CDR2 SVGIG (reference sequence). This CDR3 contains 14 residues. The V end was cut by 0 bases, the J end by 5 bases, with 10 bases between. The CDR3 sequence: CAWSVLRSTGELFF. The CDR3 DNA reads TGTGCCTGGAGTGTACTGAGGTCAACCGGGGAGCTGTTTTTT.

V usage is TRBV30 and J usage is TRBJ1-3; D uncertain. CDR1 is GTSNPN, CDR2 SVGIG, per germline (reference sequence). V dropped 4 bases and J dropped 1 base, with 8 bases sitting between them. The CDR3 spans 13 residues. CDR3 sequence reads: CAWIPRSGNTIYF. In DNA, the CDR3 is TGTGCCTGGATTCCCCGATCTGGAAACACCATATATTTT.

The rearrangement uses TRBV21-1 and TRBJ2-3; TRBD1 is taken as the D call from the table, unchecked against the DNA. TRBV21-1 is classified as a pseudogene. The CDR3 sequence is 17 residues long. Here the CDR3 reads CASSKEGQGDFTDTQYF. CDR3 DNA sequence: TGTGCCAGCAGCAAAGAAGGACAGGGGGATTTCACAGATACGCAGTATTTT.

The chain carries TRBV5-6 and TRBJ2-1, with 10 bases matching TRBD2. The germline V gene encodes CDR1 SGHDT and CDR2 YYEEEE. This CDR3 spans 19 amino acids. Losses at the gene ends were 4 bases for V and 4 bases for J; bases not matched to a gene: 17. In nucleotides, the CDR3 is TGTGCCAGCAGCCCGTCTGGGTGGCTAGCGGGAGTTGTTTACAATGAGCAGTTCTTC. Protein product: CASSPSGWLAGVVYNEQFF.

The chain recombines TRBV6-5 with TRBJ1-4, with a tentative D call TRBD1 (5 bases). The CDR3 sequence is 15 residues long. Germline CDR1 and CDR2: MNHEY and SVGAGI. Trimming pared 6 bases from V and 3 bases from J, leaving 14 bases between. CDR3 residues: CASRPADRSNEKLFF. CDR3 in DNA: TGTGCCAGCAGACCCGCAGACAGATCTAATGAAAAACTGTTTTTT.

The V and J genes are TRBV9 and TRBJ2-7; TRBD2 aligns across 10 bases. V gave up 0 bases and J gave up 5 bases; unmatched junction bases: 5. From germline, CDR1 is SGDLS and CDR2 YYNGEE. The CDR3 totals 15 residues. CDR3 sequence (DNA): TGTGCCAGCAGCGTAGGTAGCGGGAGGCACCACGAGCAGTACTTC. It is translated as CASSVGSGRHHEQYF. Using reference TRBV9 and TRBJ2-7 for the parts outside the CDR3, the full variable domain is DSGVTQTPKHLITATGQRVTLRCSPRSGDLSVYWYQQSLDQGLQFLIQYYNGEERAKGNILERFSAQQFPDLHSELNLSSLELGDSALYFCASSVGSGRHHEQYFGPGTRLTVT.

The CDR3 is CAIRQGSDTQYF. CDR3 nucleotide sequence: TGTGCCATTCGACAGGGCTCAGATACGCAGTATTTT. The gene calls are TRBV10-3 and TRBJ2-3; 7 nucleotides agree with TRBD1. J was trimmed by 4 bases and V by 9 bases; bases with no gene match: 4. CDR3 size: 12 residues. Germline V gives CDR1 ENHRY, CDR2 SYGVKD.

The genes are TRBV6-6 and TRBJ2-7, with 7 bases that match TRBD1. This CDR3 region has 13 residues. V lost 3 bases, J lost 2 bases, and 1 base stayed unmatched. Per germline, CDR1 MNHNY and CDR2 SVGAGI (reference sequence). CDR3 nucleotides: TGTGCCAGCAGTTATGACAGGGCCTACGAGCAGTACTTC. Its translation is CASSYDRAYEQYF.

The rearrangement joins TRBV21-1 to TRBJ2-1. TRBV21-1 is recorded as a pseudogene. This CDR3 is 15 amino acids long. This CDR3 reads CASTPRACQVHEQFF. CDR3 nucleotides: TGTGCCAGCACCCCAAGGGCGTGTCAGGTCCATGAGCAGTTCTTC.

The chain recombines TRBV15 with TRBJ1-1; the D is unclear. The CDR3 extends over 14 amino acids. V lost 3 bases to trimming and J lost 4 bases, with 12 bases between them. Germline CDR1 and CDR2: LNHNV and YYDKDF (reference sequence). The CDR3, as DNA: TGTGCCACCAGCAGTACAGTGCCGGGCACTGAAGCTTTCTTT. Translating gives CATSSTVPGTEAFF.

The rearrangement uses TRBV7-2 and TRBJ1-5, with no clear D. The CDR3 is 12 residues long. Trimming removed 3 bases at V and 7 bases at J, with 7 bases between. From germline, CDR1 is SGHTA and CDR2 FQGNSA. This CDR3 reads CASSFPSQPQHF. The CDR3 DNA follows: TGTGCCAGCAGCTTCCCATCGCAGCCCCAGCATTTT. Looking up the rest from reference TRBV7-2 and TRBJ1-5 gives the full variable domain: GAGVSQSPSNKVTEKGKDVELRCDPISGHTALYWYRQSLGQGLEFLIYFQGNSAPDKSGLPSDRFSAERTGGSVSTLTIQRTQQEDSAVYLCASSFPSQPQHFGDGTRLSIL.